This T cell receptor beta chain was sequenced in a study of blood T cell repertoires in COVID-19. Study at large: Acute and convalescent COVID-19 specimens originated in the United States, Italy and Spain.

Only in-frame clones appear in the TCRdb table, and some are missing; sequencing was by immunoSEQ multiplex PCR. Among hundreds of thousands of clones, around 90% were seen once, and the ten largest hold about 1%. Trimming removed 7 bases from V and 4 bases from J, with 13 bases in between. Germline CDR1 LNHDA, CDR2 SQIVND (reference sequence). This CDR3 has 13 residues. This clonotype was sampled from a middle-aged woman with COVID-19, enrolled during active disease. The specimen was peripheral blood. V usage is TRBV19 and J usage is TRBJ1-2; a possible D gene is TRBD1 (5 bases). As DNA, the CDR3 is TGTGCCAGTACTCGGACAAAGAGCTATGGCTACACCTTC. It translates to CASTRTKSYGYTF.